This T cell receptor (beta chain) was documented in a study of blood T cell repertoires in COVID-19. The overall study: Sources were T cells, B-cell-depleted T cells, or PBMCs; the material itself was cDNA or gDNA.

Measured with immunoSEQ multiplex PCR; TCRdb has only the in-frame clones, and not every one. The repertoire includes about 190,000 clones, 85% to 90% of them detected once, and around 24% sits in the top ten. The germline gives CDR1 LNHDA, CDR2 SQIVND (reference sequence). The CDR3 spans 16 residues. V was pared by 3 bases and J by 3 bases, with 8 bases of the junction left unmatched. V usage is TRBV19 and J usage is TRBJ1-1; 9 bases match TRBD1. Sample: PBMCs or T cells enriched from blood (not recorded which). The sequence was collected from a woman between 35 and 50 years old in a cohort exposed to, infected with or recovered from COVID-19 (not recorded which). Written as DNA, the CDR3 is TGTGCCAGTAGTATTCCGGGACAGGGCGGATACACTGAAGCTTTCTTT. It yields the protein CASSIPGQGGYTEAFF.